These 24 T cell receptor beta chains share one sample of origin, sequenced in a study of beta chain features in type 1 diabetes (dated by TCRdb to the late 2010s). The library came from the immunoSEQ multiplex PCR assay. The High Capacity cDNA Reverse Transcription Kit was used to reverse transcribe all of the isolated RNA, meaning that expressed TCRB transcripts were what got sequenced. As stored in TCRdb, this immuneACCESS dataset retains in-frame rearrangements with V and J assigned. A fraction of the clones does not appear; measured against another copy, unresolved V genes explain less than half of the discrepancy, and the remainder lacks a known reason. Within this sample are around 350,000 clones, with approximately 12% of them counted one time only. The ten largest clonotypes hold about 0.017% of the sample. The sequenced sample was naive CD4+ T cells from blood. Reading the label with the study, this specimen's cell subset or site is: true naive CD4+ T cells. Source of these receptors: a man aged 18 to 30 in good health.

The J gene is TRBJ2-5, the V gene TRBV5-6, with TRBD1 identical over 8 bases. Germline CDR1 and CDR2: SGHDT and YYEEEE. Trimming took 3 bases from V and 5 from J; bases not matched to a gene: 9. The CDR3 has 15 amino acids. The CDR3 spells CASSSSRTGLETQYF. The CDR3 nucleotides are TGTGCCAGCAGCTCATCCCGGACAGGGTTGGAGACCCAGTACTTC. The full variable domain, its missing parts supplied by reference TRBV5-6 and TRBJ2-5, is DAGVTQSPTHLIKTRGQQVTLRCSPKSGHDTVSWYQQALGQGPQFIFQYYEEEERQRGNFPDRFSGHQFPNYSSELNVNALLLGDSALYLCASSSSRTGLETQYFGPGTRLLVL.

The J gene is TRBJ1-1, the V gene TRBV18; D not resolved. This CDR3 has 12 residues. Per germline, CDR1 KGHSH and CDR2 LQKENI. Trimming removed 2 bases at V and 10 bases at J, with 11 bases between. The CDR3 loop reads CASSPGRSGAFF. The CDR3, as DNA: TGTGCCAGCTCACCAGGACGGAGCGGAGCTTTCTTT.

This clone has a handful of counts. The chain combines TRBV4-3 with TRBJ2-3, with D perhaps matching TRBD2 (5 bases). Germline V gene data show CDR1 as LGHNA and CDR2 as YSLEER. The V end was cut by 0 bases, the J end by 2 bases, with 18 bases between. The CDR3 sequence is 18 residues long. CDR3 coding DNA: TGCGCCAGCAGCCAAGAGAGAGGGTCTTCCGGATCCACAGATACGCAGTATTTT. As protein: CASSQERGSSGSTDTQYF.

The gene calls are TRBV18 and TRBJ2-7, with 9 bases fitting TRBD1. This CDR3 comprises 15 residues. V dropped 5 bases and J dropped 3; count of bases not matched to a gene: 8. Germline V gene data show CDR1 as KGHSH and CDR2 as LQKENI. DNA of the CDR3: TGTGCCAGCTCAACGACCGGGACAGGGCACTACGAGCAGTACTTC. It yields the protein CASSTTGTGHYEQYF. Complete variable domain (other parts from reference TRBV18 and TRBJ2-7): NAGVMQNPRHLVRRRGQEARLRCSPMKGHSHVYWYRQLPEEGLKFMVYLQKENIIDESGMPKERFSAEFPKEGPSILRIQQVVRGDSAAYFCASSTTGTGHYEQYFGPGTRLTVT.

This clone was observed a handful of times. The CDR3 reads CASSTRRDEQYF. Written as DNA, the CDR3 is TGTGCCAGCTCAACGCGGAGGGACGAGCAGTACTTC. This rearrangement joins TRBV18 to TRBJ2-7; tentatively, D is TRBD2 (6 bases). CDR3 size: 12 residues. Germline-derived CDR1 and CDR2 are KGHSH and LQKENI. V shed 5 bases and J shed 5 bases, with 10 bases lying between them.

This chain uses TRBV28 with TRBJ2-3, with a possible D match to TRBD1 (5 bases). Germline values: CDR1 MDHEN, CDR2 SYDVKM. This CDR3 region has 15 residues. Trimming took off 2 bases at V and 4 bases at J, with 13 bases between the two ends. CDR3 region: CASSLRQGFADTQYF. CDR3 bases: TGTGCCAGCAGTTTACGCCAGGGCTTCGCAGATACGCAGTATTTT.

The chain carries TRBV7-3 and TRBJ2-1; 13 bases match TRBD2. This CDR3 region has 15 residues. The germline CDR1 and CDR2 sequences are SGHTA and FQGTGA. V shed 6 bases, J shed 6 bases, and the junction held 5 bases outside the gene matches. CDR3 loop: CASSPTSGGGNEQFF. In DNA, the CDR3 is TGTGCCAGCAGTCCAACTAGCGGGGGGGGCAATGAGCAGTTCTTC.

The V gene is TRBV7-8, the J gene TRBJ1-5; no clear D gene. Germline V gives CDR1 SGHVS, CDR2 FQNEAQ. Trimming pared 4 bases from V and 4 bases from J, leaving 8 bases between. This CDR3 has 13 amino acids. The DNA for the CDR3 is TGTGCCAGCAGCTACCCCGGGAATCAGCCCCAGCATTTT. This gives the protein CASSYPGNQPQHF.

In this sample, this clone turned up a few times. CDR3 DNA sequence: TGCGCCAGCAGCTGGGACAGGGGTTTACCGGGACTAGCGGCCGCCAAAAACATTCAGTACTTC. Its protein is CASSWDRGLPGLAAAKNIQYF. This chain connects TRBV5-1 to TRBJ2-4; maybe TRBD2 (11 bases). The CDR3 length is 21 residues. Trimming pared 3 bases from V and 1 base from J, leaving 29 bases between. CDR1 and CDR2 from the germline V gene are SGHRS and YFSETQ.

In DNA form, the CDR3 reads TGTGCCAGCAGCCAGCCCGGGTCCGGGTATTTT. Protein product: CASSQPGSGYF. The rearrangement uses TRBV28 and TRBJ2-3; no firm D call. The CDR3 has 11 residues. Germline CDR1 reads MDHEN; CDR2 reads SYDVKM. V was pared by 6 bases and J by 14 bases, with 15 bases between.

This clone has a handful of counts. The chain carries TRBV4-3 and TRBJ1-2; D unclear. This CDR3 spans 13 amino acids. The germline V gene has CDR1 LGHNA and CDR2 YSLEER. V lost 0 bases and J lost 5, with 7 bases in between. The CDR3 DNA sequence: TGCGCCAGCAGCCAAGAGGCCAGGTATGGCTACACCTTC. Translated: CASSQEARYGYTF.

The chain has TRBV6-1 and TRBJ1-1; weak D call: TRBD1 (6 bases). The CDR3 runs to 15 residues. Germline V lookup: CDR1 MNHNS, CDR2 SASEGT. Trimming left V 4 bases short and J 0 bases short, with 12 bases between. The CDR3 protein is CASSVQGYMNTEAFF. CDR3 nucleotides: TGTGCCAGCAGTGTACAGGGATATATGAACACTGAAGCTTTCTTT.

This chain joins TRBV7-2 and TRBJ1-2; 7 bases are shared with TRBD1. Germline values: CDR1 SGHTA, CDR2 FQGNSA. J was trimmed by 5 bases and V by 3 bases; bases with no gene match: 6. The CDR3 has 14 residues. The CDR3 bases are TGTGCCAGCAGCTTGGATGGGACAGTTTATGGCTACACCTTC. It yields the protein CASSLDGTVYGYTF.

This clone was detected only a few times. Other nucleotide sequences in the sample specify the same CDR3. This chain uses TRBV4-3 with TRBJ2-2; 14 bases are shared with TRBD2. This CDR3 spans 18 amino acids. CDR1 is LGHNA, CDR2 YSLEER, per germline. The ends lost 4 bases at V and 0 bases at J; junction bases unmatched: 4. CDR3 sequence (DNA): TGCGCCAGCAGCCCAGAGGGACTAGCGGGGGCGAACACCGGGGAGCTGTTTTTT. This sequence encodes CASSPEGLAGANTGELFF.

Only a few counts were recorded for this clone. The chain is built from TRBV29-1 and TRBJ1-1; the D is unclear. Looked up from germline, CDR1 is SQVTM and CDR2 is ANQGSEA. The CDR3 length is 13 residues. Trimming left V 6 bases short and J 6 bases short, with 17 bases between. The CDR3 region has the DNA TGCAGCGTCCTCCCAGAGGCCGTAGCTGAAGCTTTCTTT. Its translation is CSVLPEAVAEAFF.

This clone was detected a few times. The chain joins TRBV19 to TRBJ2-4, with TRBD1 matching 9 bases. This CDR3 comprises 14 residues. Germline V CDR1 and CDR2: LNHDA, SQIVND (reference sequence). Germline trimming cut 6 bases from V and 10 bases from J; bases unmatched to any gene: 10. Here the CDR3 reads CASSFGGQGIIQYF. The CDR3 region has the DNA TGTGCCAGTAGCTTCGGGGGACAGGGAATAATTCAGTACTTC.

This clone was observed a handful of times. The chain is built from TRBV30 and TRBJ2-2; 8 bases are a match to TRBD2. The CDR3 is 16 amino acids. V was clipped by 4 bases and J by 1 base; unmatched bases: 8. The germline CDR1 and CDR2 sequences are GTSNPN and SVGIG (reference sequence). The CDR3 is CAWKMFAGGNTGELFF. The CDR3 bases are TGTGCCTGGAAAATGTTTGCGGGGGGGAACACCGGGGAGCTGTTTTTT.

This clone was recorded a few times. The chain recombines TRBV5-4 with TRBJ2-5; 16 bases line up with TRBD2. The length of the CDR3 is 16 residues. CDR1 is SGHNT, CDR2 YYREEE, per germline (reference sequence). V was clipped by 3 bases and J by 4 bases; unmatched bases: 3. In DNA form, the CDR3 reads TGTGCCAGCAGCTCGGGACTAGCGGGAGGGTTAGAGACCCAGTACTTC. The encoded protein is CASSSGLAGGLETQYF.

This clone showed up just a few times. The chain joins TRBV6-1 to TRBJ1-2; a possible D gene is TRBD1 (5 bases). V dropped 4 bases and J dropped 4 bases, with 19 bases sitting between them. This CDR3 region has 16 residues. Germline V CDR1 and CDR2: MNHNS, SASEGT. The CDR3 DNA reads as TGTGCCAGCAGTGTCGTGTATACAGGTTCGGGCTATGGCTACACCTTC. It encodes CASSVVYTGSGYGYTF.

The J gene is TRBJ1-4, the V gene TRBV7-2; D gene unclear. V was clipped by 4 bases and J by 5 bases, with 8 bases between them. The CDR3 runs to 13 residues. The germline gives CDR1 SGHTA, CDR2 FQGNSA. CDR3: CASSSPGNEKLFF. Here the CDR3 DNA reads TGTGCCAGCAGCTCTCCGGGGAATGAAAAACTGTTTTTT.

J is TRBJ2-1 and V is TRBV19, with D maybe TRBD1 (5 bases). Germline V gene data show CDR1 as LNHDA and CDR2 as SQIVND (reference sequence). The CDR3 extends over 14 amino acids. V gave up 10 bases and J gave up 3 bases, with 16 bases separating them. CDR3 sequence: CATSPEGDYNEQFF. The CDR3 nucleotides read TGTGCCACCTCGCCGGAAGGGGACTACAATGAGCAGTTCTTC.

Only one count was recorded for this clone. The V and J genes are TRBV18 and TRBJ1-4; D is possibly TRBD1 (6 bases). The CDR3 runs to 13 residues. V was shortened by 10 bases and J by 3 bases, with 12 bases between the two germline ends. Germline V gene data show CDR1 as KGHSH and CDR2 as LQKENI. As DNA, the CDR3 is TGTGCCACCTCCAGGGGAGCTAATGAAAAACTGTTTTTT. Translating gives CATSRGANEKLFF.

This clone turned up a few times. The J gene is TRBJ2-7, the V gene TRBV2; possibly TRBD1 for D (6 bases). There are 12 residues in the CDR3. Germline assignment: CDR1 SNHLY and CDR2 FYNNEI. V was clipped by 7 bases and J by 6 bases, with 13 bases between them. The CDR3 here is CASTAYRAEQYF. The CDR3 nucleotides are TGTGCCAGCACAGCTTACAGGGCCGAGCAGTACTTC.

The J gene is TRBJ2-7, the V gene TRBV30, with D unresolved. Between the trimmed V and J ends, which lost 3 bases and 3 bases, there was a span of 6 bases. The CDR3 runs to 11 residues. From germline, CDR1 is GTSNPN and CDR2 SVGIG (reference sequence). CDR3 DNA sequence: TGTGCCTGGAGCCGGAGCTACGAGCAGTACTTC. Protein: CAWSRSYEQYF.